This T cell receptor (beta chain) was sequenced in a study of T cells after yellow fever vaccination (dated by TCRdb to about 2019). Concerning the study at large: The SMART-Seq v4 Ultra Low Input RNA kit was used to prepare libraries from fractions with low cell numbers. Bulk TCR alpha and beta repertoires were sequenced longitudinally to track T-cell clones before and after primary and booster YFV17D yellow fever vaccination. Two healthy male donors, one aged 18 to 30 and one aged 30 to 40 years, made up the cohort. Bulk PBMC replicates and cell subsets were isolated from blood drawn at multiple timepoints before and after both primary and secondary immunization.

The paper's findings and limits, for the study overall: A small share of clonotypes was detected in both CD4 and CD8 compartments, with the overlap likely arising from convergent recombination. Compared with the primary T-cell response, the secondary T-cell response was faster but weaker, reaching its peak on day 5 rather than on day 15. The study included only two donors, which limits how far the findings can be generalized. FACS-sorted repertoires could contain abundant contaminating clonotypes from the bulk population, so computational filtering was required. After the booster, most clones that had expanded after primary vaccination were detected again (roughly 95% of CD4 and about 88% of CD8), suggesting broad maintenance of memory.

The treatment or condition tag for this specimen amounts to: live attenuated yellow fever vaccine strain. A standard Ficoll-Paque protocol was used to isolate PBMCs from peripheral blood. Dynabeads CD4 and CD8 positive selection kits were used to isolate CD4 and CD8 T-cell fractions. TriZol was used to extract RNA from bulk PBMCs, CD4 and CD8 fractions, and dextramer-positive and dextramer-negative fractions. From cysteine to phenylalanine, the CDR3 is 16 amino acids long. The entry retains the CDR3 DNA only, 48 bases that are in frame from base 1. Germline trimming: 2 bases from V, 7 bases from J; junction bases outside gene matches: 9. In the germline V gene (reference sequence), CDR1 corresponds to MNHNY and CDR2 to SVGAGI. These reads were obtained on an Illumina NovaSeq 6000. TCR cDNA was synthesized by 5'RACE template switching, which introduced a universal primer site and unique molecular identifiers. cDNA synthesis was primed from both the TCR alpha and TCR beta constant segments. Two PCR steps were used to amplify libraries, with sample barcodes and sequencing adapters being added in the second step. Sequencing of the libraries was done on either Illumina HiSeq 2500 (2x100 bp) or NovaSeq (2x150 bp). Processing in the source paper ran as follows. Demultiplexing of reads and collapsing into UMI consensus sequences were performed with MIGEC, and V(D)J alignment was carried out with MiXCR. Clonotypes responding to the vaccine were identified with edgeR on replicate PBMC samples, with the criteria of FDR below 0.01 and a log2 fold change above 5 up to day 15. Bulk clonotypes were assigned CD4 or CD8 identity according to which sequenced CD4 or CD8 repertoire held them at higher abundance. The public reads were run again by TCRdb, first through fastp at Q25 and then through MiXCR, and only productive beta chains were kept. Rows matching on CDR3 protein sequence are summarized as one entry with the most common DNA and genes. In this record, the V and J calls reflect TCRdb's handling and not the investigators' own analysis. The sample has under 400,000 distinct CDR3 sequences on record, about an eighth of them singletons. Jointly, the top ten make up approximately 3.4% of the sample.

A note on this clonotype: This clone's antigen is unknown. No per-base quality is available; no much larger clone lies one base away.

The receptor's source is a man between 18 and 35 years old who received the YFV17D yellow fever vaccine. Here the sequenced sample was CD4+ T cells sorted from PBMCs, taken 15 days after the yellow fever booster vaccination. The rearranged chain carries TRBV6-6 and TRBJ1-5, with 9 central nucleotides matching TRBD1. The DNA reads TGTGCCAGCAGTTACCCGGGACAGGGACTAGGCCAGCCCCAGCATTTT. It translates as CASSYPGQGLGQPQHF.